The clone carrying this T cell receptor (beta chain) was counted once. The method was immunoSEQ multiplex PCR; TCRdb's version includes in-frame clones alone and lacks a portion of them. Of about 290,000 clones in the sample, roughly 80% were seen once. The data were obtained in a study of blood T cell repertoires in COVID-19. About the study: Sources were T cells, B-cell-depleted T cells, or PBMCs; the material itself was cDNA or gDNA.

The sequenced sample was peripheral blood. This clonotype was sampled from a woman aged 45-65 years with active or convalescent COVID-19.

The CDR3 bases are TGTGCCAGTAGTACCAGGGTTAGGCTAGTTAACACCGGGGAGCTGTTTTTT. This sequence encodes CASSTRVRLVNTGELFF. The chain carries TRBV19 and TRBJ2-2; D might be TRBD1 (5 bases). The CDR3 runs to 17 residues. V lost 4 bases to trimming and J lost 2 bases, with 17 bases between them. Germline CDR1 is LNHDA and CDR2 is SQIVND (reference sequence).